This TCR beta chain was captured by sequencing in a study of long-term antiretroviral therapy in people with HIV. immunoSEQ v3.0 was run at survey level. TCRdb's copy holds only in-frame clones and misses some; the assay was immunoSEQ multiplex PCR. Of tens of thousands of clones listed, 86% are singletons. CDR3 size: 16 residues. CDR1 and CDR2 from the germline V gene are LNHDA and SQIVND (reference sequence). The J segment lost 4 bases and the V segment lost 7 bases, leaving 14 bases of the junction unmatched. The sequence came from a man aged 45-65 years with HIV. The chain combines TRBV19 with TRBJ1-1; 8 bases fit TRBD1. Specimen: unsorted PBMCs, collected 1.2 years after starting antiretroviral therapy. This chain's CDR3 is CASTPRVGQGTTEAFF. The CDR3 DNA follows: TGTGCCAGTACCCCCCGAGTCGGACAGGGTACCACTGAAGCTTTCTTT.